These 28 T cell receptor beta chains were sequenced from one sample in a study of long-term antiretroviral therapy in people with HIV (dated by TCRdb to 2021 to 2024). The immunoSEQ hsTCRB v3.0 assay was used at survey level resolution to sequence the TRB variable region. In its TCRdb copy, this immuneACCESS table keeps in-frame sequences only and misses some clones. Where compared with another copy, unresolved V genes explain less than half of these, and the others have no known cause. Present in this sample are some 40,000 clones, roughly 93% of which were seen just once. Around 2% of the sample lies in the top ten. The source was unsorted PBMCs, collected 9 to 9.5 years after starting antiretroviral therapy. These receptors were obtained from a man between 25 and 39 years old with HIV.

V and J are TRBV29-1 and TRBJ2-3, with D possibly being TRBD2 (6 bases). There are 12 residues in the CDR3. Trimming left V 5 bases short and J 4 bases short, with 10 bases between. CDR1 SQVTM and CDR2 ANQGSEA come from the germline V gene. CDR3 in DNA: TGCAGCGTTTTCGGGGGTGCAGATACGCAGTATTTT. This gives the protein CSVFGGADTQYF.

The chain recombines TRBV11-2 with TRBJ1-4; D is uncertain. CDR3 length: 12 residues. Germline-derived CDR1 and CDR2 are SGHAT and FQNNGV. V was cut by 5 bases and J by 9 bases, with 10 bases left in between. Written as DNA, the CDR3 is TGTGCCAGCAGCAGCGACGGTAAAAAACTGTTTTTT. Translated, it gives CASSSDGKKLFF.

The chain combines TRBV19 with TRBJ1-1, with D possibly TRBD1 on 6 matching bases. CDR1 and CDR2 from the germline V gene are LNHDA and SQIVND (reference sequence). CDR3 length: 14 amino acids. The V and J ends lost 9 bases and 6 bases respectively, with 20 bases between them. The chain's CDR3 is CASTLRTDLAEAFF. DNA of the CDR3: TGTGCCAGCACTCTTAGGACAGACCTGGCTGAAGCTTTCTTT. The complete variable domain, with remaining parts taken from reference TRBV19 and TRBJ1-1, reads DGGITQSPKYLFRKEGQNVTLSCEQNLNHDAMYWYRQDPGQGLRLIYYSQIVNDFQKGDIAEGYSVSREKKESFPLTVTSAQKNPTAFYLCASTLRTDLAEAFFGQGTRLTVV.

This clone was counted a single time. The chain couples TRBV2 to TRBJ2-7; 7 positions match TRBD1. Trimming at V came to 8 bases and at J to 3 bases, leaving 7 bases not matched to a gene. This CDR3 contains 13 residues. Germline CDR1 SNHLY, CDR2 FYNNEI. CDR3 sequence (DNA): TGTGCCAGCTCCCGGGACAGAGACTACGAGCAGTACTTC. Residues: CASSRDRDYEQYF.

The V call is TRBV9, the J call TRBJ1-4, with D perhaps TRBD1 (5 bases). In germline, CDR1 is SGDLS, CDR2 YYNGEE. This CDR3 has 16 amino acids. Trimming stripped 7 bases from V and 6 bases from J, with 22 bases between. Here the CDR3 reads CASGEGQGLSYEKLFF. In DNA, the CDR3 is TGTGCCAGCGGGGAGGGGCAGGGTCTGTCGTATGAAAAACTGTTTTTT.

The J gene is TRBJ1-5, the V gene TRBV27; 10 nucleotides align to TRBD1. The ends lost 11 bases at V and 6 bases at J; junction bases unmatched: 7. The germline V gene has CDR1 MNHEY and CDR2 SMNVEV (reference sequence). This CDR3 region has 13 residues. As DNA, the CDR3 is TGTGCCGGTCCGGGACAGGGGAGTCAGCCCCAGCATTTT. It is translated as CAGPGQGSQPQHF.

This chain uses TRBV6-5 with TRBJ1-5; D not certain. The germline CDR1 and CDR2 sequences are MNHEY and SVGAGI. The CDR3 totals 13 residues. V was trimmed by 8 bases and J by 3 bases, leaving 11 bases between them. CDR3 region: CASAWESNQPQHF. The DNA of the CDR3 is TGTGCCAGCGCTTGGGAGTCCAATCAGCCCCAGCATTTT.

This clone was found once. The CDR3 spells CASSEGEGFAYGYTF. The CDR3 region has the DNA TGTGCCAGCAGTGAGGGAGAAGGGTTTGCCTATGGCTACACCTTC. V is TRBV6-1 and J is TRBJ1-2; D not resolved. The germline V and J ends were trimmed by 3 bases and 4 bases, with 15 bases remaining between them. There are 15 residues in the CDR3. The germline V gene has CDR1 MNHNS and CDR2 SASEGT.

This chain joins TRBV7-2 and TRBJ1-3, with a possible D match to TRBD1 (6 bases). V was cut by 5 bases and J by 1 base, with 9 bases left in between. Germline-derived CDR1 and CDR2 are SGHTA and FQGNSA. The CDR3 contains 14 residues. This chain's CDR3 is CASSTGLSGNTIYF. DNA for the CDR3: TGTGCCAGCAGCACAGGGTTATCTGGAAACACCATATATTTT.

The chain links TRBV9 to TRBJ1-1; the match to TRBD1 covers 7 bases. J gave up 2 bases and V 2 bases, and 3 bases lay outside the gene matches. Germline V gives CDR1 SGDLS, CDR2 YYNGEE. The CDR3 totals 14 residues. CDR3 sequence: CASSVRGINTEAFF. Written as DNA, the CDR3 is TGTGCCAGCAGCGTCAGGGGGATAAACACTGAAGCTTTCTTT. The variable domain in full, completed from reference TRBV9 and TRBJ1-1, reads DSGVTQTPKHLITATGQRVTLRCSPRSGDLSVYWYQQSLDQGLQFLIQYYNGEERAKGNILERFSAQQFPDLHSELNLSSLELGDSALYFCASSVRGINTEAFFGQGTRLTVV.

The chain employs TRBV2 and TRBJ2-7, with 8 bases lining up with TRBD2. The V gene end was trimmed by 6 bases and the J gene end by 6 bases; junction bases not matched to a gene: 7. Germline V gene sequence: CDR1 SNHLY, CDR2 FYNNEI. The CDR3 is 13 amino acids. The CDR3 region has the DNA TGTGCCAGCAGGACCTCGGGACTAGGCGAGCAGTACGTC. Amino acid sequence: CASRTSGLGEQYV.

This clone was observed a single time. The V call is TRBV18, the J call TRBJ2-3; TRBD1 is a possible D gene (6 bases). Trimming pared 5 bases from V and 0 bases from J, leaving 18 bases between. The CDR3 is 17 amino acids. CDR1 and CDR2 (germline): KGHSH, LQKENI. CDR3 sequence: CASSVFPTGVSTDTQYF. CDR3 DNA: TGTGCCAGCTCAGTCTTCCCGACAGGAGTTAGCACAGATACGCAGTATTTT.

V is TRBV2 and J is TRBJ2-1; 8 nucleotides line up with TRBD1. Germline trimming cut 6 bases from V and 3 bases from J; bases unmatched to any gene: 4. This CDR3 is 14 amino acids long. Germline values: CDR1 SNHLY, CDR2 FYNNEI. The CDR3 DNA is TGTGCCAGCAGGGGGGGACAGGTCTACAATGAGCAGTTCTTC. Amino acid sequence: CASRGGQVYNEQFF.

V gene TRBV10-1 combines with J gene TRBJ2-1; 9 bases map to TRBD2. The germline gives CDR1 WNHNN, CDR2 SYGVQD (reference sequence). The CDR3 has 15 amino acids. V lost 4 bases and J lost 2; bases outside the gene matches: 3. CDR3 amino acids: CASSAVAGAYNEQFF. The CDR3 DNA is TGCGCCAGCAGTGCCGTAGCGGGGGCCTACAATGAGCAGTTCTTC.

This clone appeared once. CDR3 sequence reads: CASSMDRGDEKLFF. CDR3 bases: TGTGCCAGCAGCATGGACAGGGGGGATGAAAAACTGTTTTTT. V and J are TRBV5-8 and TRBJ1-4; 10 nucleotides align to TRBD1. Germline-derived CDR1 and CDR2 are SGHTS and YDEGEE. The CDR3 extends over 14 amino acids. V gave up 4 bases and J gave up 6 bases; unmatched junction bases: 3.

The chain combines TRBV29-1 with TRBJ2-5; 11 bases are shared with TRBD1. The J call may be faulty, since TRBJ2-7 better matches the DNA end. CDR1 and CDR2 (germline): SQVTM, ANQGSEA. The CDR3 runs 12 residues. The CDR3 spells CSAGQGVYEQYF. The CDR3 DNA is TGCAGCGCGGGACAGGGGGTCTACGAGCAGTACTTC.

The genes are TRBV5-8 and TRBJ1-2, with D uncertain. Germline V gene sequence: CDR1 SGHTS, CDR2 YDEGEE. With 2 bases removed from V and 2 bases from J, the gap between germline ends came to 10 bases. The CDR3 extends over 14 amino acids. Here the CDR3 DNA reads TGTGCCAGCAGCTTAGTGTCTTCCAACTATGGCTACACCTTC. This encodes CASSLVSSNYGYTF.

The rearrangement links TRBV7-3 to TRBJ2-5, with 7 bases fitting TRBD1. This CDR3 comprises 14 residues. Germline V gene lookup returns CDR1 SGHTA and CDR2 FQGTGA. The V segment lost 5 bases and the J segment 1 base; nucleotides outside the gene matches: 4. CDR3 in amino acids: CASSQTGAQETQYF. Here the CDR3 DNA reads TGTGCCAGCAGCCAAACAGGGGCCCAAGAGACCCAGTACTTC.

V usage is TRBV11-3 and J usage is TRBJ2-5; 7 nucleotides line up with TRBD1. With V trimmed by 1 base and J by 1 base, 9 bases remained unmatched. CDR3 length: 17 amino acids. The germline gives CDR1 SGHNT, CDR2 YENEEA. CDR3 sequence reads: CASSLGMGTAFQETQYF. Here the CDR3 DNA reads TGTGCCAGCAGCTTAGGGATGGGGACAGCTTTCCAAGAGACCCAGTACTTC.

This chain joins TRBV7-6 and TRBJ1-2; D gene uncertain. Germline CDR1 is SGHVS and CDR2 is FNYEAQ. The CDR3 is made up of 15 amino acids. Deletions cut 5 bases from V and 2 bases from J, with 15 bases between. CDR3 bases: TGTGCCAGCAGCCCCAGTGGTGCACAAAACTATGGCTACACCTTC. As protein: CASSPSGAQNYGYTF.

The V call is TRBV27, the J call TRBJ2-7; no definite D call. This CDR3 spans 11 amino acids. The germline V and J ends were trimmed by 5 bases and 0 bases, with 2 bases remaining between them. CDR1 is MNHEY, CDR2 SMNVEV, per germline (reference sequence). The CDR3 loop reads CASSLSYEQYF. The CDR3 nucleotides are TGTGCCAGCAGTCTCTCCTACGAGCAGTACTTC.

The chain couples TRBV28 to TRBJ2-4; D not certain. V was pared by 5 bases and J by 0 bases, with 11 bases between. There are 15 residues in the CDR3. The germline CDR1 and CDR2 sequences are MDHEN and SYDVKM. CDR3 region: CASSTQRVAKNIQYF. Written as DNA, the CDR3 is TGTGCCAGCAGTACTCAGAGAGTAGCCAAAAACATTCAGTACTTC. Together with reference TRBV28 and TRBJ2-4, the CDR3 gives the full variable domain: DVKVTQSSRYLVKRTGEKVFLECVQDMDHENMFWYRQDPGLGLRLIYFSYDVKMKEKGDIPEGYSVSREKKERFSLILESASTNQTSMYLCASSTQRVAKNIQYFGAGTRLSVL.

The chain couples TRBV6-5 to TRBJ2-5; TRBD2 matches 8 bases. Germline assignment: CDR1 MNHEY and CDR2 SVGAGI. The CDR3 has 13 residues. The junction had 6 bases not matched to a gene; V was cut back by 7 bases and J by 5 bases. DNA of the CDR3: TGTGCCAGCACTCGGGGGGGCGGGGAGACCCAGTACTTC. Encoded protein: CASTRGGGETQYF.

The V gene is TRBV6-5, the J gene TRBJ1-2; 7 nucleotides line up with TRBD1. The V gene's germline CDR1 is MNHEY and CDR2 SVGAGI. The CDR3 loop spans 15 amino acids. J was trimmed by 6 bases and V by 5 bases; bases with no gene match: 12. The CDR3 protein is CASSKNRDSVDGYTF. The CDR3 coding sequence is TGTGCCAGCAGTAAAAACCGGGACAGCGTAGATGGCTACACCTTC.

The gene calls are TRBV19 and TRBJ1-3, with 7 bases lining up with TRBD1. CDR1 LNHDA and CDR2 SQIVND come from the germline V gene (reference sequence). The trim removed 8 bases at V and 4 bases at J, leaving 5 bases unmatched. This CDR3 comprises 13 residues. The DNA for the CDR3 is TGTGCCAGTCTTTACAGGGGCGGAAACACCATATATTTT. The encoded protein is CASLYRGGNTIYF.

This clone was picked up one time. V gene TRBV5-1 combines with J gene TRBJ2-3, with 7 nucleotides matching TRBD1. With V trimmed by 3 bases and J by 6 bases, 13 bases remained unmatched. Germline CDR1 reads SGHRS; CDR2 reads YFSETQ. This CDR3 comprises 16 residues. As DNA, the CDR3 is TGCGCCAGCAGCTACTACAACCCCGACAGGGATGATACGCAGTATTTT. Protein product: CASSYYNPDRDDTQYF.

This clone has a single count. The CDR3 spells CASSYSSGQGSSPLHF. DNA for the CDR3: TGTGCCAGCAGTTACTCGTCAGGACAGGGGAGTTCACCCCTCCACTTT. The J gene is TRBJ1-6, the V gene TRBV6-5; 9 bases match TRBD1. Unmatched junction bases numbered 6, after V lost 0 bases and J lost 9 bases. Germline loops: CDR1 MNHEY, CDR2 SVGAGI. The length of the CDR3 is 16 residues.

The chain is built from TRBV5-1 and TRBJ1-5; D may be TRBD1 (5 bases). Between the trimmed V and J ends, which lost 3 bases and 0 bases, there was a span of 7 bases. CDR1 SGHRS and CDR2 YFSETQ come from the germline V gene. The CDR3 length is 14 residues. DNA of the CDR3: TGCGCCAGCAGCTGGGACGGTAGCAATCAGCCCCAGCATTTT. Its protein is CASSWDGSNQPQHF.